These 2 T cell receptor beta chains were sequenced from one sample in a study of CD8+ T cells in alopecia areata. Treatment meaning: oral pan-JAK inhibitor, 5-10 mg twice daily. Once RNA had been extracted, it was reverse transcribed into cDNA to act as the sequencing template. Method: immunoSEQ multiplex PCR; TCRdb's copy keeps in-frame clones and lacks some. Of about 190,000 clones in the sample, about 60% were seen once. Sample: CD4+ T cells sorted from blood, taken at week 4, from a patient treated with tofacitinib. All receptors come from a human donor with alopecia areata.

This clone has more than one count but fewer than ten. The genes are TRBV29-1 and TRBJ2-4, with 7 bases aligning to TRBD1. Germline CDR1 SQVTM, CDR2 ANQGSEA. Losses at the gene ends were 4 bases for V and 8 bases for J; bases not matched to a gene: 2. The CDR3 consists of 11 residues. CDR3 in DNA: TGCAGCGTTGGGCAGGGGGACATTCAGTACTTC. It yields the protein CSVGQGDIQYF.

This clone was observed a few times. This chain uses TRBV29-1 with TRBJ2-6; 9 bases align to TRBD1. CDR3 length: 17 amino acids. V dropped 0 bases and J dropped 4; count of bases not matched to a gene: 7. CDR1 and CDR2 from the germline V gene are SQVTM and ANQGSEA. The CDR3 reads CSVEDWDRVRGANVLTF. Written as DNA, the CDR3 is TGCAGCGTTGAAGATTGGGACAGGGTTCGGGGGGCCAACGTCCTGACTTTC.